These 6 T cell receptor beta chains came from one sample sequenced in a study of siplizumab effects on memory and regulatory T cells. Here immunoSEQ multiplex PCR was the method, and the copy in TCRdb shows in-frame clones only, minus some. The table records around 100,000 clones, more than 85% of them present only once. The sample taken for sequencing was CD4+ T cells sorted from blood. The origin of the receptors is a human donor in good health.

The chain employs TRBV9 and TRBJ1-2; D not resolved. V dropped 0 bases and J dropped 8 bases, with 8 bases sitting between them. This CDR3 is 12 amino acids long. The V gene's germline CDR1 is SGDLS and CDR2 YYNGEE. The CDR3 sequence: CASSVVSPGYTF. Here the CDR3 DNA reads TGTGCCAGCAGCGTAGTTTCACCCGGCTACACCTTC.

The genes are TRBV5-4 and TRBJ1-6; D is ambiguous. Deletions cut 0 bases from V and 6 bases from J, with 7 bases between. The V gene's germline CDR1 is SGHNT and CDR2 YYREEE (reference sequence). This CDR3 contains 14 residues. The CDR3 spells CASSLEGGNSPLHF. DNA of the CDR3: TGTGCCAGCAGCTTGGAAGGTGGTAATTCACCCCTCCACTTT.

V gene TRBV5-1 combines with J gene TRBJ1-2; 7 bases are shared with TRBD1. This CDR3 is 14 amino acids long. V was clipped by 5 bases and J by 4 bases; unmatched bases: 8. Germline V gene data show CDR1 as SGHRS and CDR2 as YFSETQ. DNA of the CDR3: TGCGCCAGCAGACCCCCGGGACAGTCCTATGGCTACACCTTC. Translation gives CASRPPGQSYGYTF.

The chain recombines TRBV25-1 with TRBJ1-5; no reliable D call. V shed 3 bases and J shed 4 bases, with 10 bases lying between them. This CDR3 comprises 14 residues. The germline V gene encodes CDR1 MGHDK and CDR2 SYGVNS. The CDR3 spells CASSEYGPNQPQHF. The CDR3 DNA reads TGTGCCAGCAGTGAGTACGGGCCGAATCAGCCCCAGCATTTT.

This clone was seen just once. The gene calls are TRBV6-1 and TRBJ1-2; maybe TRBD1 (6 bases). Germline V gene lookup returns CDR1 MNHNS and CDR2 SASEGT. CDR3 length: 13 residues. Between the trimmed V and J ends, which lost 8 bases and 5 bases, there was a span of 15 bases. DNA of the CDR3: TGTGCCAGCGCGGACAGAGGCTCTTATGGCTACACCTTC. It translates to CASADRGSYGYTF.

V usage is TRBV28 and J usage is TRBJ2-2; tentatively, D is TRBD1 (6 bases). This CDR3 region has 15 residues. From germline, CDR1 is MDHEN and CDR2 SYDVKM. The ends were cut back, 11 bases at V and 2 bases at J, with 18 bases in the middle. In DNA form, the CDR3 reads TGTGCCTCTCAACAGGGTCGGTTCAACACCGGGGAGCTGTTTTTT. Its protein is CASQQGRFNTGELFF.